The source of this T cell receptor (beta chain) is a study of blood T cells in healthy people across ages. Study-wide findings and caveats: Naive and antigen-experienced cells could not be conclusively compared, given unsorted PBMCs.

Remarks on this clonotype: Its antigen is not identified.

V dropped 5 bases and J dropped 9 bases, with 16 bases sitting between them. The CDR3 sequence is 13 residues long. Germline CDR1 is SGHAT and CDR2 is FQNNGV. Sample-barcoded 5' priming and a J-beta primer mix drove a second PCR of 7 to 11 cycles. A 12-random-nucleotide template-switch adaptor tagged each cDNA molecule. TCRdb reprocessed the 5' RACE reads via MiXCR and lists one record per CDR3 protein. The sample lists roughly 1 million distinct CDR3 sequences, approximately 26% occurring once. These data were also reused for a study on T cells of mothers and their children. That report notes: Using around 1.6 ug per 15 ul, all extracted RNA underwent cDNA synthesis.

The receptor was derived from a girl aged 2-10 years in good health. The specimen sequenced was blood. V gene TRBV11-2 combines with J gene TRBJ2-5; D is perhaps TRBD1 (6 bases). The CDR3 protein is CASSADSPGAQYF. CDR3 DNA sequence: TGTGCCAGCAGCGCGGACAGCCCAGGGGCCCAGTACTTC.